Listed below are T cell receptor beta chains from one sample, sequenced in a study of T cells in localized non-small cell lung cancer. TCRdb's copy holds only in-frame clones and misses some; the assay was immunoSEQ multiplex PCR. There are around 50,000 clones in the sample; just over 85% occur only once, and approximately 20% lies in the top ten. Source: peripheral blood, taken before any cancer treatment. The receptors here all came from a male donor aged 60 or over with stage III squamous cell lung carcinoma. Each CDR3 is given with its conserved first and last residue. A D gene is named only where the DNA matches it firmly. The size entry is marked missing in some rows and otherwise reads once, few, many or a size class.

size,J,length,D,V,CDR3,DNA
NA,TRBJ2-7,10,TRBD1,TRBV27,CARFRGEQYF,TGTGCCAGGTTCAGGGGGGAGCAGTACTTC
NA,TRBJ2-3,14,NA,TRBV7-3,CASSRGEGTDTQYF,TGTGCCAGCAGTCGAGGAGAGGGTACAGATACGCAGTATTTT
NA,TRBJ1-4,16,TRBD1,TRBV5-1,CASSSTSGTANEKLFF,TGCGCCAGCAGCTCAACGTCCGGGACAGCTAATGAAAAACTGTTTTTT
few,TRBJ2-7,13,TRBD1,TRBV4-1,CASSHGQGYEQYF,TGCGCCAGCAGCCACGGACAGGGCTACGAGCAGTACTTC
NA,TRBJ2-2,17,TRBD1,TRBV7-2,CASSLVTGVVGTGELFF,TGTGCCAGCAGCTTAGTTACAGGGGTGGTCGGCACCGGGGAGCTGTTTTTT
NA,TRBJ2-3,14,TRBD1,TRBV5-6,CASSRGQVTDTQYF,TGTGCCAGCAGCCGGGGACAGGTCACAGATACGCAGTATTTT
few,TRBJ2-1,16,TRBD2,TRBV27,CASSLLAGGNYNEQFF,TGTGCCAGCAGTTTACTAGCGGGGGGAAACTACAATGAGCAGTTCTTC
NA,TRBJ1-3,15,TRBD1,TRBV18,CASFFGQEERNTIYF,TGTGCCAGTTTCTTCGGACAGGAGGAAAGAAACACCATATATTTT
few,TRBJ2-1,16,TRBD1,TRBV5-6,CASSLTGTGGYNEQFF,TGTGCCAGCAGCTTGACTGGGACAGGGGGATACAATGAGCAGTTCTTC
NA,TRBJ2-6,18,TRBD2,TRBV9,CASSVVRPGGAGANVLTF,TGTGCCAGCAGCGTAGTAAGACCGGGAGGGGCTGGGGCCAACGTCCTGACTTTC
NA,TRBJ2-7,14,NA,TRBV18,CASSPRPNSYEQYF,TGTGCCAGCTCACCACGGCCTAACTCCTACGAGCAGTACTTC
NA,TRBJ2-7,14,NA,TRBV18,CASSPIGRAHEQYF,TGTGCCAGCTCACCAATCGGCAGGGCCCACGAGCAGTACTTC
NA,TRBJ1-5,13,NA,TRBV7-8,CASSANSNQPQHF,TGTGCCAGCAGCGCCAACAGCAATCAGCCCCAGCATTTT
NA,TRBJ2-7,15,TRBD1,TRBV5-1,CASRFSGTGYYEQYF,TGCGCCAGCAGGTTCTCCGGGACAGGTTACTACGAGCAGTACTTC
once,TRBJ2-3,13,NA,TRBV25-1,CATNDGWADTQYF,TGTGCCACCAACGATGGGTGGGCAGATACGCAGTATTTT
NA,TRBJ2-1,14,NA,TRBV2,CASTEDRTNNEQFF,TGTGCCAGCACCGAGGACAGGACTAACAATGAGCAGTTCTTC
NA,TRBJ2-5,15,NA,TRBV28,CASSPTHSPWETQYF,TGTGCCAGCAGCCCTACTCACAGTCCCTGGGAGACCCAGTACTTC
once,TRBJ2-7,14,NA,TRBV7-8,CASSFGTGVHEQYF,TGTGCCAGCAGCTTCGGTACCGGGGTCCACGAGCAGTACTTC
NA,TRBJ1-1,14,NA,TRBV7-6,CASSLGRMNTEAFF,TGTGCCAGCAGCTTAGGACGGATGAACACTGAAGCTTTCTTT
NA,TRBJ2-7,16,NA,TRBV15,CATSRTVRSSSYEQYF,TGTGCCACCAGCAGGACGGTGAGGTCCAGCTCCTACGAGCAGTACTTC
NA,TRBJ2-1,12,NA,TRBV13,CASSLSYNEQFF,TGTGCCAGCAGCTTATCCTACAATGAGCAGTTCTTC
NA,TRBJ1-2,14,TRBD1,TRBV7-2,CASSSDRGNYGYTF,TGTGCCAGCAGCTCGGACAGGGGTAACTATGGCTACACCTTC
NA,TRBJ1-5,15,NA,TRBV19,CASSIPSGLYQPQHF,TGTGCCAGTAGTATACCTTCGGGGCTTTATCAGCCCCAGCATTTT
NA,TRBJ2-4,14,TRBD2,TRBV28,CASKVGGAKNIQYF,TGTGCCAGCAAGGTCGGGGGGGCTAAAAACATTCAGTACTTC
NA,TRBJ2-1,16,TRBD2,TRBV4-2,CASSQEASGSYNEQFF,TGTGCCAGCAGCCAAGAAGCTAGCGGGAGCTACAATGAGCAGTTCTTC
NA,TRBJ2-2,13,NA,TRBV7-9,CASSPTGTGELFF,TGTGCCAGCAGTCCTACAGGGACCGGGGAGCTGTTTTTT